Presented here are 29 T cell receptor beta chains from one specimen sequenced in a study of cytomegalovirus exposure and HLA in healthy donors. The PCR made use of 60 Vbeta and 13 Jbeta primers. Profiling relied on immunoSEQ multiplex PCR, and the TCRdb table lists in-frame clones only, not all of them. Among around 150,000 clones listed, more than 70% were seen once. Input material: PBMCs. The receptors were sampled from a man aged 40-49 years in good health and CMV-seronegative.

In DNA, the CDR3 is TGCGCCAGCAGCCAAGACAGGGCCTCCCCACAAGCTTTCTTT. Translated, it gives CASSQDRASPQAFF. The chain joins TRBV4-3 to TRBJ1-1, with D perhaps matching TRBD1 (5 bases). Trimming left V 0 bases short and J 9 bases short, with 14 bases between. The CDR3 is 14 residues long. Germline values: CDR1 LGHNA, CDR2 YSLEER.

The CDR3: CASSTAGVGYEQYF. CDR3 bases: TGTGCCAGTAGTACCGCAGGGGTGGGCTACGAGCAGTACTTC. V gene TRBV19 combines with J gene TRBJ2-7; TRBD1 is a possible D gene (6 bases). The CDR3 length is 14 residues. Trimming stripped 4 bases from V and 3 bases from J, with 13 bases between. Looked up from germline, CDR1 is LNHDA and CDR2 is SQIVND (reference sequence).

In its sample, this clone was seen a few times. The chain uses TRBV28 and TRBJ1-2; 7 bases are a match to TRBD1. The CDR3 loop spans 12 amino acids. The trim removed 5 bases at V and 7 bases at J, leaving 4 bases unmatched. From germline, CDR1 is MDHEN and CDR2 SYDVKM. In nucleotides, the CDR3 is TGTGCCAGCAGTATCCGGGACAGTGGCTACACCTTC. Amino acids: CASSIRDSGYTF.

This chain links TRBV7-3 with TRBJ1-1; D might be TRBD1 (5 bases). Trimming stripped 5 bases from V and 1 base from J, with 11 bases between. CDR3 size: 14 residues. The germline gives CDR1 SGHTA, CDR2 FQGTGA. CDR3 region: CASSPQGWNTEAFF. Here the CDR3 DNA reads TGTGCCAGCAGCCCCCAGGGCTGGAACACTGAAGCTTTCTTT.

The J gene is TRBJ2-7, the V gene TRBV27; 8 nucleotides line up with TRBD2. The V segment lost 5 bases and the J segment 7 bases; nucleotides outside the gene matches: 10. The length of the CDR3 is 14 residues. Per the germline V gene, CDR1 is MNHEY and CDR2 is SMNVEV (reference sequence). The CDR3 nucleotides read TGTGCCAGCAGTCCAACGAGCGGGAGTAGTGAGCAGTACTTC. Its translation: CASSPTSGSSEQYF.

This clone was counted only a few times. The V gene is TRBV5-1, the J gene TRBJ2-2; TRBD2 matches 12 bases. Germline V gene sequence: CDR1 SGHRS, CDR2 YFSETQ. J lost 3 bases, V lost 4 bases, and 7 bases had no gene match. This CDR3 spans 17 amino acids. The CDR3 bases are TGCGCCAGCAGCCTGACTTCTAGCGGGGGGGACACCGGGGAGCTGTTTTTT. Translated: CASSLTSSGGDTGELFF.

This sequence joins TRBV25-1 and TRBJ1-1; the match to TRBD1 covers 10 bases. Per the germline V gene, CDR1 is MGHDK and CDR2 is SYGVNS. Unmatched junction bases numbered 3, after V lost 2 bases and J lost 3 bases. The CDR3 contains 15 residues. For the CDR3, the DNA is TGTGCCAGCAGTGAACGGACAGGGGGTCACACTGAAGCTTTCTTT. It codes for CASSERTGGHTEAFF.

This clone appeared a few times. J is TRBJ2-3 and V is TRBV5-4, with a possible D match to TRBD2 (6 bases). The V and J ends lost 4 bases and 4 bases respectively, with 13 bases between them. The CDR3 has 14 residues. Germline CDR1 is SGHNT and CDR2 is YYREEE (reference sequence). The CDR3 nucleotides are TGTGCCAGCAGCAGGGACTTGATCGCAGATACGCAGTATTTT. This codes for CASSRDLIADTQYF.

This clone occurred a few times. The rearrangement uses TRBV4-1 and TRBJ2-1, with 8 positions matching TRBD2. V shed 1 base, J shed 0 bases, and the junction held 5 bases outside the gene matches. The CDR3 length is 17 residues. In germline, CDR1 is MGHRA, CDR2 YSYEKL. The CDR3 DNA follows: TGCGCCAGCAGCCAAGGACTAGCGCGGAGCTCCTACAATGAGCAGTTCTTC. It codes for CASSQGLARSSYNEQFF.

The V call is TRBV11-2, the J call TRBJ2-2; 10 bases fit TRBD2. J was trimmed by 5 bases and V by 5 bases; bases with no gene match: 2. The CDR3 has 14 residues. Per the germline V gene, CDR1 is SGHAT and CDR2 is FQNNGV. CDR3 in DNA: TGTGCCAGCAGCCTAGCGGGGGTGACCGGGGAGCTGTTTTTT. Translation gives CASSLAGVTGELFF.

The rearrangement links TRBV18 to TRBJ2-3; D is perhaps TRBD2 (6 bases). The germline gives CDR1 KGHSH, CDR2 LQKENI. The CDR3 totals 18 residues. The V end lost 2 bases, the J end lost 4 bases, and 22 bases lay between the germline ends. The DNA for the CDR3 is TGTGCCAGCTCACCAACCGGGGGAGTCGGGGGATTGGCAGATACGCAGTATTTT. Translation: CASSPTGGVGGLADTQYF.

This rearrangement joins TRBV7-9 to TRBJ1-3, with D maybe TRBD1 (5 bases). Trimming removed 1 base from V and 4 bases from J, with 11 bases in between. This CDR3 region has 15 residues. Germline lookup yields CDR1 SEHNR and CDR2 FQNEAQ (reference sequence). Here the CDR3 reads CASSLVGAAGNTIYF. Here the CDR3 DNA reads TGTGCCAGCAGCTTAGTTGGGGCAGCAGGAAACACCATATATTTT.

This chain joins TRBV6-5 and TRBJ1-3, with D possibly TRBD1 on 5 matching bases. The CDR3 extends over 14 amino acids. Deletions cut 3 bases from V and 4 bases from J, with 10 bases between. CDR1 and CDR2 (germline): MNHEY, SVGAGI. CDR3 DNA sequence: TGTGCCAGCAGTTATGGGGGGTTCGGAAACACCATATATTTT. Residues: CASSYGGFGNTIYF.

This chain joins TRBV5-1 and TRBJ1-2, with D unresolved. CDR1 SGHRS and CDR2 YFSETQ come from the germline V gene. CDR3 length: 14 residues. Trimming left V 0 bases short and J 8 bases short, with 14 bases between. CDR3 in amino acids: CASSLESGNGGYTF. Here the CDR3 DNA reads TGCGCCAGCAGCTTGGAGTCCGGGAACGGCGGCTACACCTTC. The variable domain in full, with the rest retrieved from reference TRBV5-1 and TRBJ1-2, is KAGVTQTPRYLIKTRGQQVTLSCSPISGHRSVSWYQQTPGQGLQFLFEYFSETQRNKGNFPGRFSGRQFSNSRSEMNVSTLELGDSALYLCASSLESGNGGYTFGSGTRLTVV.

The chain uses TRBV5-1 and TRBJ2-2, with D uncertain. The germline V gene has CDR1 SGHRS and CDR2 YFSETQ. The CDR3 has 14 residues. The V and J ends lost 5 bases and 3 bases respectively, with 11 bases between them. The CDR3 here is CASREPVDTGELFF. CDR3 bases: TGCGCCAGCAGAGAGCCGGTCGACACCGGGGAGCTGTTTTTT.

A few counts support this clone. This chain links TRBV6-5 with TRBJ2-1, with D possibly being TRBD1 (6 bases). The CDR3 covers 13 residues. The V end lost 6 bases, the J end lost 1 base, and 7 bases lay between the germline ends. Per the germline V gene, CDR1 is MNHEY and CDR2 is SVGAGI. CDR3: CASRDRSYNEQFF. CDR3 in DNA: TGTGCCAGCAGAGACAGGTCCTACAATGAGCAGTTCTTC.

The gene calls are TRBV28 and TRBJ1-2; TRBD1 is a possible D gene (5 bases). CDR3 length: 18 amino acids. Germline values: CDR1 MDHEN, CDR2 SYDVKM. V was cut by 2 bases and J by 5 bases, with 24 bases left in between. Here the CDR3 DNA reads TGTGCCAGCAGTTTACCCACCCTATCGGACAACCGTCGGTATGGCTACACCTTC. Translation: CASSLPTLSDNRRYGYTF.

The sample holds a few counts of this clone. The chain links TRBV10-2 to TRBJ2-4; 11 bases agree with TRBD2. CDR3 length: 17 residues. Germline-derived CDR1 and CDR2 are WSHSY and SAAADI. V lost 5 bases and J lost 0; bases outside the gene matches: 6. The CDR3, as DNA: TGCGCCAGCAGTAGGGTAGCGGGGGGGTCAGCCAAAAACATTCAGTACTTC. It specifies CASSRVAGGSAKNIQYF.

The CDR3 DNA is TGTGCCAGCAGCTGGACAGGGAATGGGTACGAGCAGTACTTC. Its protein product is CASSWTGNGYEQYF. V gene TRBV7-2 combines with J gene TRBJ2-7; 8 bases agree with TRBD1. This CDR3 has 14 amino acids. Trimming cost V 4 bases and J 4 bases; bases outside gene matches: 6. Germline loops: CDR1 SGHTA, CDR2 FQGNSA.

This clone showed up just once. V is TRBV7-2 and J is TRBJ1-1; the D gene is possibly TRBD1 (6 bases). Germline loops: CDR1 SGHTA, CDR2 FQGNSA. The CDR3 contains 13 residues. V was cut by 5 bases and J by 3 bases, with 10 bases left in between. CDR3 loop: CASSQQGDTEAFF. CDR3 DNA sequence: TGTGCCAGCAGCCAACAGGGTGACACTGAAGCTTTCTTT.

This sequence joins TRBV6-5 and TRBJ1-2, with D unclear. Trimming shortened V by 2 bases and J by 4 bases, and 11 bases separated the two germline ends. Germline V CDR1 and CDR2: MNHEY, SVGAGI. The CDR3 runs 14 residues. The CDR3 coding sequence is TGTGCCAGCAGTTACCCAGGTGGAAGCTATGGCTACACCTTC. Translating it yields CASSYPGGSYGYTF.

The V and J genes are TRBV25-1 and TRBJ2-2; TRBD2 matches at 10 bases. The CDR3 is 18 residues long. The germline V gene encodes CDR1 MGHDK and CDR2 SYGVNS. With V trimmed by 2 bases and J by 1 base, 7 bases remained unmatched. CDR3 sequence reads: CASSEPSGSFWNTGELFF. In DNA, the CDR3 is TGTGCCAGCAGTGAACCTAGCGGGAGTTTCTGGAACACCGGGGAGCTGTTTTTT.

This clone was counted once. The chain couples TRBV10-3 to TRBJ1-1; perhaps TRBD1 as D (5 bases). CDR1 and CDR2 from the germline V gene are ENHRY and SYGVKD. V was clipped by 6 bases and J by 5 bases, with 13 bases between them. The CDR3 has 13 amino acids. The DNA of the CDR3 is TGTGCCATCAGGGGCCAGGGTGGGACTGAAGCTTTCTTT. Its protein product is CAIRGQGGTEAFF.

The genes are TRBV7-8 and TRBJ2-1; the match to TRBD2 covers 10 bases. The CDR3 covers 16 residues. The ends lost 2 bases at V and 4 bases at J; junction bases unmatched: 5. Germline V gives CDR1 SGHVS, CDR2 FQNEAQ. The CDR3 is CASSLTQGLAYNEQFF. Here the CDR3 DNA reads TGTGCCAGCAGCTTAACGCAGGGACTAGCGTACAATGAGCAGTTCTTC.

This clone turned up a few times. The CDR3 sequence: CASTHRGLAETQYF. CDR3 nucleotide sequence: TGTGCCAGCACCCACAGGGGATTGGCAGAGACCCAGTACTTC. V gene TRBV21-1 combines with J gene TRBJ2-5; the table's D call, TRBD1, was not checked against the DNA. TRBV21-1 is given as a pseudogene. The CDR3 extends over 14 amino acids.

This rearrangement joins TRBV30 to TRBJ1-1, with D unresolved. With 2 bases removed from V and 10 bases from J, the gap between germline ends came to 11 bases. In germline, CDR1 is GTSNPN, CDR2 SVGIG (reference sequence). The CDR3 consists of 11 residues. CDR3 sequence: CAWSRQRGAFF. CDR3 nucleotide sequence: TGTGCCTGGAGTCGGCAACGGGGAGCTTTCTTT.

The rearrangement links TRBV18 to TRBJ2-2; tentative D call: TRBD1 (5 bases). Trimming took 3 bases from V and 7 from J, leaving 18 bases between them. From germline, CDR1 is KGHSH and CDR2 LQKENI. The CDR3 spans 16 residues. CDR3 sequence reads: CASSPGQGRIGGELFF. The CDR3 DNA follows: TGTGCCAGCTCACCGGGTCAGGGCCGAATAGGCGGGGAGCTGTTTTTT.

This sequence joins TRBV4-3 and TRBJ2-3, with TRBD2 matching 9 bases. CDR1 and CDR2 from the germline V gene are LGHNA and YSLEER. J lost 2 bases, V lost 1 base, and 7 bases had no gene match. The CDR3 spans 17 residues. CDR3 sequence reads: CASSQVSSSGNTDTQYF. The CDR3, as DNA: TGCGCCAGCAGCCAAGTTTCGTCTAGCGGGAACACAGATACGCAGTATTTT.

The V call is TRBV11-2, the J call TRBJ1-1, with 8 bases identical to TRBD1. CDR1 and CDR2 (germline): SGHAT, FQNNGV. V was clipped by 4 bases and J by 1 base; unmatched bases: 8. The CDR3 consists of 16 residues. The CDR3 loop reads CASSSRGTGQNTEAFF. The CDR3 bases are TGTGCCAGCAGCTCCCGGGGGACAGGCCAGAACACTGAAGCTTTCTTT.